The table lists the clone carrying this TCR beta chain with a few counts. The antigen is not known. Germline CDR1 and CDR2: GTSNPN and SVGIG (reference sequence). The CDR3 extends over 13 amino acids. Deletions cut 2 bases from V and 4 bases from J, with 9 bases between. The data are from a study of blood T cells in healthy people across ages. Whole-study results and caveats: Estimates of total diversity, which came from one million sequenced T cells, were considered to be underestimates.

Combining a sample-barcoded 5' primer with a J-beta primer mix, a second PCR ran for 7 to 11 cycles. Each CDR3 protein gets one entry after TCRdb re-called the 5' RACE reads with MiXCR. Among approximately 900,000 distinct CDR3 sequences listed, 40% to 60% were seen once. The specimen sequenced was blood. The chain employs TRBV30 and TRBJ2-1; D is possibly TRBD2 (5 bases). The origin of this receptor is a man aged 25-45 years in good health. CDR3 sequence reads: CAWSPGSYNEQFF. The CDR3 region has the DNA TGTGCCTGGAGTCCGGGGTCTTACAATGAGCAGTTCTTC.